This TCR beta chain was recovered during a study of T cells in women clearing cervical HPV infection. Across the study: Cases' blood sampling followed lesion detection by median roughly 150 days (90 to 200). Study-wide results and limits: Unknown T-cell numbers per sample may underlie the richness differences. Controls had more TRBV6-7 (approximately 0.16%) than cases (approximately 0.11%).

With respect to this clone: Its target is unknown. The read gets to within 3 residues of the CDR3 end, and the germline J gene fills in the rest.

The table came from immunoSEQ multiplex PCR; TCRdb's copy has only in-frame clones and leaves some out. The sample holds about 39,000 clones. Germline V CDR1 and CDR2: SEHNR, FQNEAQ (reference sequence). V was pared by 4 bases and J by 7 bases, with 2 bases of the junction left unmatched. The CDR3 has 14 residues. Material for sequencing was blood buffy coat. The clonotype originates from a woman aged 18-69 years with a cervical HPV16 infection that either progressed to CIN3+ or cleared (not recorded which). V gene TRBV7-9 combines with J gene TRBJ2-1; 12 bases map to TRBD2. The part of the CDR3 DNA that was read is TGTGCCAGCAGCTGGGGGACTAGCGGGAATGAG. This translates into CASSWGTSGNE. The whole CDR3 protein is CASSWGTSGNEQFF. Full variable domain (outside the CDR3, taken from reference TRBV7-9 and TRBJ2-1): DTGVSQNPRHKITKRGQNVTFRCDPISEHNRLYWYRQTLGQGPEFLTYFQNEAQLEKSRLLSDRFSAERPKGSFSTLEIQRTEQGDSAMYLCASSWGTSGNEQFFGPGTRLTVL.